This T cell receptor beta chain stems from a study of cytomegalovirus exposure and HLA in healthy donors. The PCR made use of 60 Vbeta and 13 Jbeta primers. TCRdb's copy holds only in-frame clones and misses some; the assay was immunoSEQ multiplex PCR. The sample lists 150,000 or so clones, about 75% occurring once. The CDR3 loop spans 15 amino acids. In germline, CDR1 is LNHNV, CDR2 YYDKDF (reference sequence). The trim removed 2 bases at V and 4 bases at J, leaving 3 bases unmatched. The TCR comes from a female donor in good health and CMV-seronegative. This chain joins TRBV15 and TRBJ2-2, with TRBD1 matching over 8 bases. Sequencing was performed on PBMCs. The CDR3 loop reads CATSRQGASTGELFF. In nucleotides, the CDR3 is TGTGCCACCAGCAGACAGGGGGCTAGCACCGGGGAGCTGTTTTTT.